The 14 T cell receptor beta chains below were found in one sample sequenced in a study of cytotoxic CD8 clonotypes in ibrutinib-treated CLL listed by TCRdb under 2021. Library preparation was by the immunoSEQ multiplex PCR assay. TCRdb's version of the immuneACCESS table is confined to in-frame rearrangements and falls short of the full clone set. An unresolved V gene accounts for under half of the shortfall where checked; the remainder is of unknown origin. This sample lists some 85,000 clones; roughly four fifths were detected once. Together, the top ten hold around 25% of the sample. In the paper's terms, the time point label means: roughly 25 months on ibrutinib. This material consisted of PBMCs, taken after 24 months of ibrutinib treatment. These receptors originate from a human donor with chronic lymphocytic leukemia.

This chain joins TRBV5-6 and TRBJ2-2; 8 nucleotides match TRBD1. The V and J ends lost 5 bases and 0 bases, in that order; junction bases with no gene match: 0. The CDR3 extends over 14 amino acids. CDR1 SGHDT and CDR2 YYEEEE come from the germline V gene. The CDR3 spells CASRGQANTGELFF. CDR3 nucleotides: TGTGCCAGCAGGGGACAGGCGAACACCGGGGAGCTGTTTTTT.

The chain uses TRBV18 and TRBJ2-6; D not resolved. Germline V gives CDR1 KGHSH, CDR2 LQKENI. With 6 bases removed from V and 0 bases from J, the gap between germline ends came to 12 bases. CDR3 length equals 16 residues. For the CDR3, the DNA is TGTGCCAGCTCTCTCCTCAGTTCCTCTGGGGCCAACGTCCTGACTTTC. The encoded protein is CASSLLSSSGANVLTF.

The chain has TRBV5-1 and TRBJ2-3, with D uncertain. This CDR3 is built from 14 residues. CDR1 and CDR2 (germline): SGHRS, YFSETQ. The ends were cut back, 5 bases at V and 0 bases at J, with 10 bases in the middle. The CDR3 loop reads CASRGRISTDTQYF. In DNA form, the CDR3 reads TGCGCCAGCAGAGGCAGGATTAGCACAGATACGCAGTATTTT.

This clone turned up a few times. V usage is TRBV27 and J usage is TRBJ1-1, with no clear D. Trimming took off 3 bases at V and 0 bases at J, with 5 bases between the two ends. This CDR3 region has 13 residues. CDR1 MNHEY and CDR2 SMNVEV come from the germline V gene (reference sequence). The CDR3 reads CASSFFLNTEAFF. CDR3 coding DNA: TGTGCCAGCAGTTTCTTTCTGAACACTGAAGCTTTCTTT.

This chain joins TRBV29-1 and TRBJ2-7; TRBD1 agrees at 8 bases. Germline V CDR1 and CDR2: SQVTM, ANQGSEA. V dropped 8 bases and J dropped 2; count of bases not matched to a gene: 5. The CDR3 is 12 amino acids. The CDR3 sequence: CSYRQGTYEQYF. In nucleotides, the CDR3 is TGCAGCTACAGACAGGGGACCTACGAGCAGTACTTC.

The CDR3 nucleotides read TGCAGTGCCAAAGTAGGTACGCAGTATTTT. Protein product: CSAKVGTQYF. The chain uses TRBV20-1 and TRBJ2-3; unclear D gene. Between the trimmed V and J ends, which lost 6 bases and 8 bases, there was a span of 9 bases. Per germline, CDR1 DFQATT and CDR2 SNEGSKA (reference sequence). The length of the CDR3 is 10 residues.

This chain joins TRBV4-2 and TRBJ2-3, with 9 bases that match TRBD2. This CDR3 is built from 15 residues. Losses at the gene ends were 2 bases for V and 4 bases for J; bases not matched to a gene: 4. The germline V gene has CDR1 LGHNA and CDR2 YNFKEQ. The CDR3 is CASSQISSGADTQYF. Written as DNA, the CDR3 is TGTGCCAGCAGCCAAATCTCTAGCGGGGCAGATACGCAGTATTTT.

The chain carries TRBV19 and TRBJ1-3; 7 nucleotides line up with TRBD1. With 5 bases clipped from V and 4 bases from J, the junction kept 5 bases outside the gene matches. The germline V gene has CDR1 LNHDA and CDR2 SQIVND (reference sequence). CDR3 size: 14 residues. As DNA, the CDR3 is TGTGCCAGTAGTCCGGGACAGTTCGGAAACACCATATATTTT. It yields the protein CASSPGQFGNTIYF.

With respect to this clone: A read error may produce the germline difference seen at one junction end. This chain connects TRBV7-9 to TRBJ2-7, with 8 bases matching TRBD2. Germline V CDR1 and CDR2: SEHNR, FQNEAQ (reference sequence). The CDR3 totals 15 residues. CDR3 loop: CASSQVIRGGYEQYF. CDR3 in DNA: TGCGCCAGCAGCCAAGTAATACGGGGGGGCTACGAGCAGTACTTC.

This clone was observed many times. V gene TRBV14 combines with J gene TRBJ1-1; D may be TRBD1 (5 bases). The CDR3 is 13 residues long. Germline V gene lookup returns CDR1 SGHDN and CDR2 FVKESK. With 8 bases removed from V and 0 bases from J, the gap between germline ends came to 10 bases. The CDR3 region is CASGGLMNTEAFF. For the CDR3, the DNA is TGTGCCAGCGGGGGGTTGATGAACACTGAAGCTTTCTTT.

The chain has TRBV5-1 and TRBJ1-3, with D perhaps TRBD1 (6 bases). V was shortened by 2 bases and J by 4 bases, with 16 bases between the two germline ends. Germline V gene sequence: CDR1 SGHRS, CDR2 YFSETQ. This CDR3 region has 16 residues. The CDR3 bases are TGCGCCAGCAGCTTAGGGACATCATCGGGGGGAAACACCATATATTTT. Translating it yields CASSLGTSSGGNTIYF.

The chain is built from TRBV6-6 and TRBJ2-1; 10 nucleotides agree with TRBD2. This CDR3 spans 16 amino acids. Germline CDR1 is MNHNY and CDR2 is SVGAGI (reference sequence). V gave up 7 bases and J gave up 9 bases; unmatched junction bases: 15. The CDR3: CASKNQGGTSVLEQFF. In DNA form, the CDR3 reads TGTGCCAGCAAAAATCAGGGCGGGACTAGCGTGCTTGAGCAGTTCTTC.

The chain combines TRBV28 with TRBJ2-7, with 14 positions matching TRBD2. Trimming removed 2 bases from V and 7 bases from J; junction bases left unmatched: 13. The CDR3 is made up of 18 amino acids. Germline loops: CDR1 MDHEN, CDR2 SYDVKM. This chain's CDR3 is CASSLPLTSGRVGREQYF. In DNA form, the CDR3 reads TGTGCCAGCAGTTTACCCCTGACTAGCGGGAGGGTGGGGAGAGAGCAGTACTTC.

This sequence joins TRBV2 and TRBJ1-5, with 7 positions matching TRBD1. Germline trimming cut 0 bases from V and 3 bases from J; bases unmatched to any gene: 5. The CDR3 totals 16 residues. The V gene's germline CDR1 is SNHLY and CDR2 FYNNEI. The DNA for the CDR3 is TGTGCCAGCAGTGAAGCCCGGACAGGCCCCAATCAGCCCCAGCATTTT. It is translated as CASSEARTGPNQPQHF. The full variable domain, completed using reference TRBV2 and TRBJ1-5, is EPEVTQTPSHQVTQMGQEVILRCVPISNHLYFYWYRQILGQKVEFLVSFYNNEISEKSEIFDDQFSVERPDGSNFTLKIRSTKLEDSAMYFCASSEARTGPNQPQHFGDGTRLSIL.